A selection of T cell receptor beta chains follows, all from one sample in a study of control samples from healthy donors and cancer patients. The protocol was immunoSEQ multiplex PCR, while the TCRdb copy is restricted to in-frame clones and leaves out a portion. The sample lists just under 80,000 clones; approximately 90% were seen once. The specimen was PBMCs. The receptors come from an older woman with head and neck cancer. Each CDR3 is given with its conserved first and last residue. The D gene is left open where the match is weak. Clone size is not always given. Where it is, it says once, few, many or a class for expanded clones.

d_call | clone_size | j_call | v_call | cdr3_aa | cdr3_nt
- | - | TRBJ1-5 | TRBV19 | CASSIDRDSNQPQHF | TGTGCCAGTAGTATAGACCGGGACAGCAATCAGCCCCAGCATTTT
- | - | TRBJ2-7 | TRBV11-2 | CASSPSEAYEQYF | TGTGCCAGCAGCCCTTCGGAGGCATACGAGCAGTACTTC
- | - | TRBJ1-4 | TRBV6-5 | CASSATGSYEKLFF | TGTGCCAGCAGCGCGACAGGTAGTTATGAAAAACTGTTTTTT
TRBD1 | - | TRBJ2-5 | TRBV2 | CASSVGTGVGETQYF | TGTGCCAGCAGTGTCGGGACAGGGGTAGGAGAGACCCAGTACTTC
TRBD1 | few | TRBJ2-7 | TRBV28 | CASRRQGRLEQYF | TGTGCCAGCAGACGACAGGGTAGGCTCGAGCAGTACTTC
TRBD1 | once | TRBJ2-5 | TRBV29-1 | CSVRQGAETQYF | TGCAGCGTTAGACAGGGGGCAGAGACCCAGTACTTC
TRBD1 | once | TRBJ1-2 | TRBV15 | CATSRDRDRADGYTF | TGTGCCACCAGCAGAGACCGGGACAGGGCAGATGGCTACACCTTC
- | - | TRBJ2-2 | TRBV4-3 | CASSQGRYNTGELFF | TGCGCCAGCAGCCAAGGGCGGTATAACACCGGGGAGCTGTTTTTT
- | - | TRBJ2-2 | TRBV5-8 | CASSLRSRINGELFF | TGTGCCAGCAGCTTGCGTAGCCGAATTAACGGGGAGCTGTTTTTT
- | - | TRBJ1-2 | TRBV13 | CASSPGTLDNYGYTF | TGTGCCAGCAGCCCCGGGACACTTGATAACTATGGCTACACCTTC
- | - | TRBJ1-1 | TRBV6-4 | CASSIDGNTEAFF | TGTGCCAGCAGCATTGACGGTAACACTGAAGCTTTCTTT
TRBD1 | - | TRBJ1-2 | TRBV29-1 | CSVRYIGQGAYGYTF | TGCAGCGTTCGGTATATAGGACAGGGAGCCTATGGCTACACCTTC
- | - | TRBJ2-1 | TRBV30 | CAWQRSSGPNNEQFF | TGTGCCTGGCAAAGGAGTAGCGGACCGAACAATGAGCAGTTCTTC
TRBD2 | - | TRBJ2-2 | TRBV5-1 | CASSYRPGLAGPNTGELFF | TGCGCCAGCAGCTACCGTCCGGGACTAGCGGGCCCAAACACCGGGGAGCTGTTTTTT
TRBD2 | once | TRBJ2-7 | TRBV18 | CASSPAGDSTYEQYF | TGTGCCAGCTCACCTGCGGGAGACTCAACCTACGAGCAGTACTTC
- | - | TRBJ1-4 | TRBV29-1 | CSVAVSTVNEKLFF | TGCAGCGTTGCAGTATCCACCGTTAATGAAAAACTGTTTTTT
TRBD2 | - | TRBJ2-5 | TRBV6-2/TRBV6-3 | CASSYKVSGRVQETQYF | TGTGCCAGCAGTTACAAAGTGAGCGGGAGGGTCCAAGAGACCCAGTACTTC
TRBD1 | - | TRBJ1-2 | TRBV6-2/TRBV6-3 | CASSYGTGTVDGYTF | TGTGCCAGCAGTTACGGAACGGGGACAGTGGATGGCTACACCTTC
TRBD2 | - | TRBJ2-5 | TRBV5-4 | CASSPSGREETQYF | TGTGCCAGCAGCCCTAGCGGGAGAGAAGAGACCCAGTACTTC
- | - | TRBJ1-5 | TRBV14 | CASRRQSNQPQHF | TGTGCCAGCAGGAGACAGAGCAATCAGCCCCAGCATTTT
TRBD2 | - | TRBJ2-5 | TRBV19 | CASSLFIGTSGREETQYF | TGTGCCAGTAGTCTCTTCATTGGGACTAGCGGGAGGGAAGAGACCCAGTACTTC
- | - | TRBJ1-5 | TRBV24-1 | CATSEQHNQPQHF | TGTGCCACCAGTGAACAGCACAATCAGCCCCAGCATTTT
- | - | TRBJ2-5 | TRBV19 | CASSTRTGSGGRETQYF | TGTGCCAGTAGTACCCGGACAGGGAGCGGGGGAAGAGAGACCCAGTACTTC
TRBD2 | - | TRBJ2-3 | TRBV18 | CASSPRLAGTDTQYF | TGTGCCAGCTCACCACGGCTAGCGGGGACAGATACGCAGTATTTT
TRBD2 | - | TRBJ2-5 | TRBV24-1 | CATSDPGLAGGETQYF | TGTGCCACCAGTGACCCGGGACTAGCGGGGGGGGAGACCCAGTACTTC
- | - | TRBJ1-5 | TRBV30 | CAWGTPDQPQHF | TGTGCCTGGGGCACGCCCGATCAGCCCCAGCATTTT
- | - | TRBJ2-3 | TRBV7-9 | CASSSWELDTDTQYF | TGTGCCAGCAGCTCGTGGGAGTTGGACACAGATACGCAGTATTTT
- | - | TRBJ2-1 | TRBV11-2 | CASRTGGGLAGRYEQFF | TGTGCCAGTAGGACAGGGGGAGGTCTAGCGGGGAGGTATGAGCAGTTCTTC
- | - | TRBJ1-6 | TRBV19 | CASSFFAATTSSPLHF | TGTGCCAGTAGCTTTTTTGCAGCAACAACGTCTTCACCCCTCCACTTT
- | - | TRBJ2-3 | TRBV3-1/TRBV3-2 | CASSQGTDTQYF | TGTGCCAGCAGCCAAGGGACAGATACGCAGTATTTT
- | - | TRBJ2-5 | TRBV27 | CASSPRRIASQETQYF | TGTGCCAGCAGTCCAAGACGGATTGCGAGCCAAGAGACCCAGTACTTC
TRBD2 | few | TRBJ2-1 | TRBV7-9 | CASSLGLAGVYEQFF | TGTGCCAGCAGCTTAGGACTAGCGGGAGTTTATGAGCAGTTCTTC
- | - | TRBJ1-1 | TRBV3-1/TRBV3-2 | CASGRGGTEAFF | TGTGCCAGCGGACGAGGGGGCACTGAAGCTTTCTTT
TRBD2 | - | TRBJ2-7 | TRBV18 | CASSPKLAGVEQYF | TGTGCCAGCTCACCGAAACTAGCGGGAGTCGAGCAGTACTTC
- | - | TRBJ1-1 | TRBV6-2/TRBV6-3 | CASSYGTRDTEAFF | TGTGCCAGCAGTTACGGGACCCGAGACACTGAAGCTTTCTTT
- | - | TRBJ2-1 | TRBV12-3/TRBV12-4 | CASSLGRYNEQFF | TGTGCCAGCAGTTTAGGAAGGTACAATGAGCAGTTCTTC
- | - | TRBJ2-7 | TRBV18 | CASSQATGLYEQYF | TGTGCCAGCTCACAAGCGACAGGTCTCTACGAGCAGTACTTC
TRBD1 | - | TRBJ2-5 | TRBV19 | CARKLLTGPQETQYF | TGTGCCAGGAAACTACTGACAGGGCCCCAAGAGACCCAGTACTTC
- | few | TRBJ1-5 | TRBV10-1 | CASTWDQPQHF | TGCGCCAGCACTTGGGATCAGCCCCAGCATTTT
- | - | TRBJ2-7 | TRBV5-5 | CASSRALGQVDEQYF | TGTGCCAGCAGCCGGGCCCTGGGGCAGGTCGACGAGCAGTACTTC
TRBD2 | - | TRBJ2-1 | TRBV11-2 | CASSLKRENFGEQFF | TGTGCCAGCAGCTTAAAGCGGGAAAATTTTGGTGAGCAGTTCTTC